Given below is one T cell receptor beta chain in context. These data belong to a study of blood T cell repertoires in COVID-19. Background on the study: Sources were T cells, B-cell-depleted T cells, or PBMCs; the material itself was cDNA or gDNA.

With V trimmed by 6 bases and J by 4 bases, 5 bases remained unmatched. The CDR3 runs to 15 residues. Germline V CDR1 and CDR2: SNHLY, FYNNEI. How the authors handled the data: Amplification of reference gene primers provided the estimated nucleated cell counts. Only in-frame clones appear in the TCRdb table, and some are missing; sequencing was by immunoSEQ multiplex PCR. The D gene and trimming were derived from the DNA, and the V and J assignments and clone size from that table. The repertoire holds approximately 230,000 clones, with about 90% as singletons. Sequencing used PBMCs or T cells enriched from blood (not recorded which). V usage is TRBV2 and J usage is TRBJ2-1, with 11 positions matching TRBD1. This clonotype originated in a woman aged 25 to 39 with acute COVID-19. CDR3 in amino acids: CASRGGTGGYNEQFF. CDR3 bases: TGTGCCAGCAGGGGCGGGACAGGGGGTTACAATGAGCAGTTCTTC. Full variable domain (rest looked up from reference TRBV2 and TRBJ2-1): EPEVTQTPSHQVTQMGQEVILRCVPISNHLYFYWYRQILGQKVEFLVSFYNNEISEKSEIFDDQFSVERPDGSNFTLKIRSTKLEDSAMYFCASRGGTGGYNEQFFGPGTRLTVL.